These 32 T cell receptor beta chains share one sample of origin, sequenced in a study of cytomegalovirus exposure and HLA in healthy donors (dated by TCRdb to between 2016 and 2019). Receptor amplification or capture employed the immunoSEQ multiplex PCR assay. The multiplex PCR relied on a mix of 60 forward primers for TCR Vbeta segments and 13 reverse primers for TCR Jbeta segments. Sourced from immuneACCESS, this table was stored by TCRdb with only in-frame sequences that have V and J called. A share of the clones is absent; for the studies checked, an unresolved V gene accounts for under half, and the remainder has no known explanation. The sample includes 100,000 to 150,000 clones, with approximately 81% observed a single time. 4% of the sample is in the top ten clones. Sequences were obtained from PBMCs. The receptors stem from a man aged 18 to 30 in good health and CMV-seropositive.

Only one count was recorded for this clone. The chain is built from TRBV27 and TRBJ2-7; TRBD1 is a possible D gene (5 bases). Trimming shortened V by 2 bases and J by 2 bases, and 10 bases separated the two germline ends. The CDR3 consists of 14 residues. The germline V gene has CDR1 MNHEY and CDR2 SMNVEV (reference sequence). The CDR3 sequence is CASSLRMGPYEQYF. The CDR3 coding sequence is TGTGCCAGCAGTTTACGAATGGGGCCCTACGAGCAGTACTTC.

The chain recombines TRBV11-3 with TRBJ2-3, with 10 bases aligning to TRBD1. The CDR3 has 16 residues. J lost 5 bases, V lost 2 bases, and 7 bases had no gene match. The germline V gene has CDR1 SGHNT and CDR2 YENEEA. CDR3: CASSLSGGTGEDTQYF. CDR3 sequence (DNA): TGTGCCAGCAGCTTATCTGGGGGGACAGGGGAAGATACGCAGTATTTT.

The V and J genes are TRBV11-2 and TRBJ1-3; D unresolved. The germline V and J ends were trimmed by 5 bases and 7 bases, with 6 bases remaining between them. There are 11 residues in the CDR3. CDR1 is SGHAT, CDR2 FQNNGV, per germline. The CDR3 nucleotides are TGTGCCAGCAGCGAGTCGAACACCATATATTTT. As protein: CASSESNTIYF.

The J gene is TRBJ2-1, the V gene TRBV2; D not certain. Germline V CDR1 and CDR2: SNHLY, FYNNEI. V was pared by 8 bases and J by 7 bases, with 9 bases between. CDR3 size: 11 residues. The CDR3 sequence is CASLIGNEQFF. DNA of the CDR3: TGTGCCAGCCTGATCGGGAATGAGCAGTTCTTC. Full variable domain (rest looked up from reference TRBV2 and TRBJ2-1): EPEVTQTPSHQVTQMGQEVILRCVPISNHLYFYWYRQILGQKVEFLVSFYNNEISEKSEIFDDQFSVERPDGSNFTLKIRSTKLEDSAMYFCASLIGNEQFFGPGTRLTVL.

The rearrangement joins TRBV6-6 to TRBJ2-7; 7 nucleotides line up with TRBD1. This CDR3 comprises 15 residues. J gave up 4 bases and V 0 bases, and 6 bases lay outside the gene matches. From germline, CDR1 is MNHNY and CDR2 SVGAGI (reference sequence). CDR3 loop: CASSYSGQVPYEQYF. CDR3 nucleotides: TGTGCCAGCAGTTACTCCGGACAGGTCCCTTACGAGCAGTACTTC.

The genes are TRBV7-2 and TRBJ2-1, with TRBD2 matching 7 bases. The CDR3 has 13 amino acids. Germline lookup yields CDR1 SGHTA and CDR2 FQGNSA. V shed 6 bases and J 12 bases; nucleotides not matched to a gene: 11. The CDR3 here is CASSQTTSFRQFF. The CDR3 DNA reads TGTGCCAGCAGTCAAACGACTAGCTTTCGGCAGTTCTTC.

CDR3 nucleotide sequence: TGCGCCAGCAGCCAAGGGGAGACAGGGGGATTATATGGCTACACCTTC. Protein product: CASSQGETGGLYGYTF. The chain joins TRBV4-1 to TRBJ1-2, with 9 bases identical to TRBD1. V shed 1 base, J shed 5 bases, and the junction held 8 bases outside the gene matches. The CDR3 has 16 amino acids. The germline V gene encodes CDR1 MGHRA and CDR2 YSYEKL.

This sequence joins TRBV7-2 and TRBJ1-2; D not certain. Germline V lookup: CDR1 SGHTA, CDR2 FQGNSA. The CDR3 consists of 14 residues. Trimming shortened V by 0 bases and J by 8 bases, and 13 bases separated the two germline ends. The CDR3 DNA sequence: TGTGCCAGCAGCTTAGCGACGGGTGTCTACGGCTACACCTTC. Residues: CASSLATGVYGYTF.

The chain joins TRBV10-3 to TRBJ2-5; TRBD2 matches 14 bases. The V and J ends lost 6 bases and 4 bases, in that order; junction bases with no gene match: 7. CDR3 length: 16 amino acids. CDR1 and CDR2 (germline): ENHRY, SYGVKD. CDR3 nucleotides: TGTGCCATCAGGGGGACTAGCGGGAGCGCTGGAGAGACCCAGTACTTC. This translates into CAIRGTSGSAGETQYF.

This clone was counted between two and nine times. V usage is TRBV5-4 and J usage is TRBJ1-1; TRBD1 is a possible D gene (6 bases). Trimming cost V 0 bases and J 6 bases, with 12 bases left between them. The CDR3 has 14 residues. CDR1 and CDR2 from the germline V gene are SGHNT and YYREEE (reference sequence). CDR3 nucleotide sequence: TGTGCCAGCAGCTTGGAGGGCAGGGGAGCTGAAGCTTTCTTT. Translated: CASSLEGRGAEAFF.

The V gene is TRBV5-4, the J gene TRBJ1-1; the match to TRBD1 covers 7 bases. CDR1 SGHNT and CDR2 YYREEE come from the germline V gene (reference sequence). V shed 4 bases and J 7 bases; nucleotides not matched to a gene: 7. The CDR3 has 13 residues. CDR3 sequence (DNA): TGTGCCAGCAGCGAGACAGGGCGGGTTGAAGCTTTCTTT. The encoded protein is CASSETGRVEAFF.

The CDR3: CASSHREGDEKLFF. DNA of the CDR3: TGTGCCAGCAGCCACAGGGAGGGGGATGAAAAACTGTTTTTT. The V gene is TRBV6-1, the J gene TRBJ1-4; a weak D match, TRBD1 (6 bases). Deletions cut 6 bases from V and 6 bases from J, with 14 bases between. Per germline, CDR1 MNHNS and CDR2 SASEGT. The CDR3 has 14 amino acids.

The rearrangement uses TRBV10-3 and TRBJ2-1, with 8 nucleotides matching TRBD2. The V and J ends lost 0 bases and 3 bases, in that order; junction bases with no gene match: 1. This CDR3 has 15 residues. Germline V CDR1 and CDR2: ENHRY, SYGVKD. The DNA of the CDR3 is TGTGCCATCAGTGAGTCTACTAGCGGCTACAATGAGCAGTTCTTC. Translated: CAISESTSGYNEQFF.

The rearrangement joins TRBV5-1 to TRBJ2-1; 7 bases line up with TRBD2. The CDR3 loop spans 17 amino acids. The V gene end was trimmed by 0 bases and the J gene end by 4 bases; junction bases not matched to a gene: 10. CDR1 is SGHRS and CDR2 is YFSETQ in the germline V gene. The DNA for the CDR3 is TGCGCCAGCAGCTTGGAGGTCGTGGGAGGGACGTACAATGAGCAGTTCTTC. Its translation is CASSLEVVGGTYNEQFF.

The chain carries TRBV15 and TRBJ1-5, with 8 bases matching TRBD1. Germline V lookup: CDR1 LNHNV, CDR2 YYDKDF (reference sequence). V dropped 5 bases and J dropped 6; count of bases not matched to a gene: 3. CDR3 size: 13 residues. The DNA of the CDR3 is TGTGCCACCAGCGGACAGGGAAGTCAGCCCCAGCATTTT. This sequence encodes CATSGQGSQPQHF.

The CDR3 spells CASSLGTSGHEQFF. CDR3 nucleotides: TGCGCCAGCAGCTTGGGGACTAGCGGACATGAGCAGTTCTTC. The rearrangement uses TRBV5-1 and TRBJ2-1; 10 bases are shared with TRBD2. Trimming removed 0 bases from V and 8 bases from J; junction bases left unmatched: 2. CDR3 length: 14 residues. Germline V gene data show CDR1 as SGHRS and CDR2 as YFSETQ.

V usage is TRBV28 and J usage is TRBJ1-3; 11 nucleotides line up with TRBD1. There are 14 residues in the CDR3. Trimming cost V 8 bases and J 6 bases; bases outside gene matches: 6. Germline CDR1 and CDR2: MDHEN and SYDVKM. CDR3 in amino acids: CASADRGRENTIYF. CDR3 coding DNA: TGTGCCAGCGCGGACAGGGGGCGTGAAAACACCATATATTTT.

Comments on this clone: The sample contains more than one DNA sequence encoding this CDR3. This chain connects TRBV5-4 to TRBJ1-2, with TRBD1 identical over 10 bases. The CDR3 is made up of 15 amino acids. With V trimmed by 4 bases and J by 0 bases, 3 bases remained unmatched. Germline V CDR1 and CDR2: SGHNT, YYREEE (reference sequence). The CDR3 sequence: CASSEGTGANYGYTF. The DNA for the CDR3 is TGTGCCAGCAGCGAAGGGACAGGGGCTAACTATGGCTACACCTTC.

V gene TRBV30 combines with J gene TRBJ2-3; 8 positions agree with TRBD1. J lost 4 bases, V lost 2 bases, and 8 bases had no gene match. This CDR3 has 15 amino acids. The germline gives CDR1 GTSNPN, CDR2 SVGIG (reference sequence). This CDR3 reads CAWSRDRKGADTQYF. The DNA of the CDR3 is TGTGCCTGGAGTCGGGACAGGAAGGGCGCAGATACGCAGTATTTT.

The J gene is TRBJ2-2, the V gene TRBV11-2, with D possibly being TRBD1 (5 bases). V was trimmed by 5 bases and J by 7 bases, leaving 11 bases between them. CDR1 and CDR2 (germline): SGHAT, FQNNGV. The CDR3 is 13 amino acids. In DNA form, the CDR3 reads TGTGCCAGCAGCCAATGGGGCGGCGGGGAGCTGTTTTTT. Translated, it gives CASSQWGGGELFF.

This chain connects TRBV4-1 to TRBJ1-6; 9 bases are a match to TRBD1. Trimming took 0 bases from V and 9 from J; bases not matched to a gene: 15. Germline-derived CDR1 and CDR2 are MGHRA and YSYEKL. This CDR3 has 19 amino acids. The CDR3 nucleotides read TGCGCCAGCAGCCAAGATGAATGGGACAGGGTTCTCTATTTTTCACCCCTCCACTTT. It is translated as CASSQDEWDRVLYFSPLHF.

V usage is TRBV27 and J usage is TRBJ1-6; 9 bases are shared with TRBD1. V trimming: 6 bases; J trimming: 8 bases; junction bases outside the gene matches: 8. This CDR3 has 15 amino acids. CDR1 MNHEY and CDR2 SMNVEV come from the germline V gene (reference sequence). In DNA, the CDR3 is TGTGCCAGCAGCTTTGGGACAGGGAATTATTCACCCCTCCACTTT. Translated, it gives CASSFGTGNYSPLHF.

This clone was seen once. V usage is TRBV9 and J usage is TRBJ2-5, with 13 bases identical to TRBD2. Germline CDR1 is SGDLS and CDR2 is YYNGEE. CDR3 size: 17 residues. Trimming at V came to 3 bases and at J to 1 base, leaving 6 bases not matched to a gene. The CDR3, as DNA: TGTGCCAGCAGCGAGGGACTAGCGGGAAGGCCCCAAGAGACCCAGTACTTC. Its protein is CASSEGLAGRPQETQYF.

CDR3 residues: CASSTVGNYGYTF. The CDR3 DNA reads TGTGCCAGCAGTACAGTGGGCAACTATGGCTACACCTTC. The V call is TRBV2, the J call TRBJ1-2; D is uncertain. Germline V gives CDR1 SNHLY, CDR2 FYNNEI. V shed 5 bases and J shed 2 bases, with 9 bases lying between them. The CDR3 loop spans 13 amino acids.

This rearrangement joins TRBV5-4 to TRBJ2-2, with D possibly TRBD1 on 5 matching bases. CDR1 is SGHNT and CDR2 is YYREEE in the germline V gene (reference sequence). The V and J ends lost 9 bases and 1 base respectively, with 16 bases between them. The CDR3 loop spans 15 amino acids. CDR3 loop: CATMVQEWNTGELFF. CDR3 DNA sequence: TGTGCCACCATGGTACAGGAATGGAACACCGGGGAGCTGTTTTTT.

The V gene is TRBV7-9, the J gene TRBJ2-3; 7 positions match TRBD1. This CDR3 comprises 15 residues. Germline V gene sequence: CDR1 SEHNR, CDR2 FQNEAQ (reference sequence). V trimming: 4 bases; J trimming: 9 bases; junction bases outside the gene matches: 13. For the CDR3, the DNA is TGTGCCAGCAGCTCAACAAAAACGACAGGGTTAACGCAGTATTTT. This translates into CASSSTKTTGLTQYF.

The chain combines TRBV9 with TRBJ2-3, with 8 bases aligning to TRBD1. The CDR3 runs 17 residues. V was clipped by 0 bases and J by 4 bases; unmatched bases: 10. Germline assignment: CDR1 SGDLS and CDR2 YYNGEE. The chain's CDR3 is CASSVEDGQGSSDTQYF. In nucleotides, the CDR3 is TGTGCCAGCAGCGTAGAGGACGGACAGGGTTCATCAGATACGCAGTATTTT.

The CDR3 is CASGITWRADSPLHF. As DNA, the CDR3 is TGTGCCAGCGGAATAACGTGGAGGGCGGATTCACCCCTCCACTTT. V usage is TRBV6-1 and J usage is TRBJ1-6; no definite D call. Germline V gene lookup returns CDR1 MNHNS and CDR2 SASEGT. V gave up 8 bases and J gave up 8 bases, with 19 bases separating them. The CDR3 sequence is 15 residues long.

This chain uses TRBV7-2 with TRBJ2-3; D call uncertain. The CDR3 is made up of 15 amino acids. Trimming stripped 5 bases from V and 5 bases from J, with 17 bases between. The germline V gene has CDR1 SGHTA and CDR2 FQGNSA. The CDR3 DNA reads TGTGCCAGCAGCCGACCCGGTTTACGGGTAGATACGCAGTATTTT. Its translation is CASSRPGLRVDTQYF.

The table lists this clone with a few counts. The V gene is TRBV30, the J gene TRBJ2-3; 13 nucleotides agree with TRBD2. Trimming cost V 0 bases and J 0 bases; bases outside gene matches: 24. The CDR3 covers 24 residues. CDR1 and CDR2 (germline): GTSNPN, SVGIG (reference sequence). DNA for the CDR3: TGTGCCTGGAGTGTCCTCCGCGGGCGACTAGCGGGAGGATCAGAGATAGAGAGCACAGATACGCAGTATTTT. This gives the protein CAWSVLRGRLAGGSEIESTDTQYF. Based on the CDR3 plus reference TRBV30 and TRBJ2-3, the full variable domain is SQTIHQWPATLVQPVGSPLSLECTVEGTSNPNLYWYRQAAGRGLQLLFYSVGIGQISSEVPQNLSASRPQDRQFILSSKKLLLSDSGFYLCAWSVLRGRLAGGSEIESTDTQYFGPGTRLTVL.

This rearrangement joins TRBV27 to TRBJ2-5; tentative D call: TRBD2 (5 bases). Between the trimmed V and J ends, which lost 3 bases and 5 bases, there was a span of 16 bases. CDR1 and CDR2 (germline): MNHEY, SMNVEV (reference sequence). The CDR3 contains 15 residues. This CDR3 reads CASSFLASWAETQYF. In nucleotides, the CDR3 is TGTGCCAGCAGTTTCTTGGCTAGCTGGGCGGAGACCCAGTACTTC.

The V call is TRBV10-2, the J call TRBJ2-3; no firm D call. Germline V gene sequence: CDR1 WSHSY, CDR2 SAAADI. V was trimmed by 7 bases and J by 6 bases, leaving 8 bases between them. The CDR3 consists of 11 residues. CDR3 in amino acids: CASKSGDTQYF. CDR3 nucleotide sequence: TGCGCCAGCAAGTCGGGTGATACGCAGTATTTT.